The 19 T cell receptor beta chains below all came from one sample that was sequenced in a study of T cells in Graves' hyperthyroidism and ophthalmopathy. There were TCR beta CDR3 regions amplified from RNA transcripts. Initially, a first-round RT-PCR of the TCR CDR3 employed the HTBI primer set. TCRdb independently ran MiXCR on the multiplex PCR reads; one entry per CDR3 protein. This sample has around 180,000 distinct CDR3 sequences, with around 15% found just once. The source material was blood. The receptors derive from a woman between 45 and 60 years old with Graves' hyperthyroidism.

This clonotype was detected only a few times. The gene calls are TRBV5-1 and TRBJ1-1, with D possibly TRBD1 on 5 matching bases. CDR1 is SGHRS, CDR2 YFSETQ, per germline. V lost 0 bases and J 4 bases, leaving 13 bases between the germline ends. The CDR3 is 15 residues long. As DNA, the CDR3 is TGCGCCAGCAGCTTGGGTACGGGGCTGGTCACTGAAGCTTTCTTT. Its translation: CASSLGTGLVTEAFF.

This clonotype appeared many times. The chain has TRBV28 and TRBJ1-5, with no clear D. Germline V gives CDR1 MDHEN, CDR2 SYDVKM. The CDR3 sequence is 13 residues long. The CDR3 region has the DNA TGTGCTACGCAAGGGAGCCTCAATCAGCCCCAGCATTTT. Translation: CATQGSLNQPQHF.

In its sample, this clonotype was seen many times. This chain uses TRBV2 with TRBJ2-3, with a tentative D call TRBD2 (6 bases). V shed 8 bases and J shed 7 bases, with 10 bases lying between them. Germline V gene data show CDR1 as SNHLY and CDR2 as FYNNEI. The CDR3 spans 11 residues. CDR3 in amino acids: CASEGGNTQYF. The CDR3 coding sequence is TGTGCCAGCGAGGGAGGTAATACGCAGTATTTT.

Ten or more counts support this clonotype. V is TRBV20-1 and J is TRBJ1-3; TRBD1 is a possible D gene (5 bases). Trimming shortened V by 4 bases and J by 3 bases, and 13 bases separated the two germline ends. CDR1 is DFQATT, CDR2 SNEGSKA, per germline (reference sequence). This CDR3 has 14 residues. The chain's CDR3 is CSATWGSVGNTIYF. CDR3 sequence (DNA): TGCAGTGCTACCTGGGGCTCTGTTGGAAACACCATATATTTT.

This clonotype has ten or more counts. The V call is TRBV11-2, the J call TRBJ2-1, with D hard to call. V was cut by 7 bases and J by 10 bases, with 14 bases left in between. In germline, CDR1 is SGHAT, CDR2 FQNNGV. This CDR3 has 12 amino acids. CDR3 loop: CASTSKLGEQFF. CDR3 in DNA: TGTGCCAGCACCTCTAAATTGGGAGAGCAGTTCTTC.

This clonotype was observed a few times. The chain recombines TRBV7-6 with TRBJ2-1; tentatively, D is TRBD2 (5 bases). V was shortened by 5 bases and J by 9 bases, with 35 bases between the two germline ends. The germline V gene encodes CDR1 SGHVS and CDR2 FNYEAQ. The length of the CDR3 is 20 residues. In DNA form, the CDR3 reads TGTGCCAGCAGCCAAGCCCCCGTGGCGCATCTACTAAGCGAGGGTGGTGAGCAGTTCTTC. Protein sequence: CASSQAPVAHLLSEGGEQFF.

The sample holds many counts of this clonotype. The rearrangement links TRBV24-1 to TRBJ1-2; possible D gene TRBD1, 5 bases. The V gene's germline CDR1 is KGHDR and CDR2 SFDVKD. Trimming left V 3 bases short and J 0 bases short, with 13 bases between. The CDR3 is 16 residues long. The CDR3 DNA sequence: TGTGCCACCAGTGATCCGGGGGACGGACCTAACTATGGCTACACCTTC. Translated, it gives CATSDPGDGPNYGYTF.

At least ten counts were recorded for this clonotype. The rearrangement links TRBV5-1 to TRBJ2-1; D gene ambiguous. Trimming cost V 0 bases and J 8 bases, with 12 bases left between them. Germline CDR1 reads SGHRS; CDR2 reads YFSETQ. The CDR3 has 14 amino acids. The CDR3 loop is CASSLVSSSYEQFF. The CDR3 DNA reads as TGCGCCAGCAGCTTGGTGTCGTCTAGTTATGAGCAGTTCTTC. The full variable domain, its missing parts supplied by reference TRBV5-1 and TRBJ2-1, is KAGVTQTPRYLIKTRGQQVTLSCSPISGHRSVSWYQQTPGQGLQFLFEYFSETQRNKGNFPGRFSGRQFSNSRSEMNVSTLELGDSALYLCASSLVSSSYEQFFGPGTRLTVL.

The CDR3 DNA sequence: TGTGCCAGCAGCTTGGTCCTTCTAGCGGGGGGTAAGCCGGATGAGCAGTTCTTC. It is translated as CASSLVLLAGGKPDEQFF. The J gene is TRBJ2-1, the V gene TRBV5-4; 11 bases map to TRBD2. The V and J ends lost 0 bases and 8 bases, in that order; junction bases with no gene match: 13. The CDR3 is made up of 18 amino acids. CDR1 SGHNT and CDR2 YYREEE come from the germline V gene (reference sequence).

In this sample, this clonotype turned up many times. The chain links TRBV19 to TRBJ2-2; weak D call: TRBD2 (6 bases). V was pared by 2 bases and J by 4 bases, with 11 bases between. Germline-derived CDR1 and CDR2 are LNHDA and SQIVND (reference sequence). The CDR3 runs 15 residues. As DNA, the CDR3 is TGTGCCAGTAGTATATTTAGCGGAGCCACCGGGGAGCTGTTTTTT. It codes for CASSIFSGATGELFF.

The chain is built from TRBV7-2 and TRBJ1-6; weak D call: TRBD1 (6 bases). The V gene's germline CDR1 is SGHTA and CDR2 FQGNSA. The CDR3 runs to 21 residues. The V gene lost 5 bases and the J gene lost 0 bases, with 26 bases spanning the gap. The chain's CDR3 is CASSPSVHRAVFSSYNSPLHF. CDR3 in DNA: TGTGCCAGCAGCCCTAGCGTCCACAGGGCGGTTTTTAGCTCCTATAATTCACCCCTCCACTTT.

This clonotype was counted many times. CDR3 amino acids: CASSFPTQGYGYTF. The CDR3 nucleotides read TGTGCCAGCAGCTTTCCTACCCAGGGGTATGGCTACACCTTC. The V gene is TRBV7-9, the J gene TRBJ1-2; D is perhaps TRBD1 (6 bases). The CDR3 runs to 14 residues. Trimming left V 3 bases short and J 5 bases short, with 13 bases between. The germline V gene has CDR1 SEHNR and CDR2 FQNEAQ (reference sequence).

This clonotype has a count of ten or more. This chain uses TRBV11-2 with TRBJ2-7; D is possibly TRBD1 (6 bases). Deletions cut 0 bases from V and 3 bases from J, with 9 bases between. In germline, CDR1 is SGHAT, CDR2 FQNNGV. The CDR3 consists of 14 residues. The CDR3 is CASSLERGGYEQYF. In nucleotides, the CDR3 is TGTGCCAGCAGCTTAGAAAGAGGGGGCTACGAGCAGTACTTC.

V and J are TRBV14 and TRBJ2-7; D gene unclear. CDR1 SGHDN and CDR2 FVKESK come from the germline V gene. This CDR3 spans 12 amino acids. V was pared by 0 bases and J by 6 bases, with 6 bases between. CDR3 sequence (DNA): TGTGCCAGCAGCCAAGATATCGCCGAGCAGTACTTC. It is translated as CASSQDIAEQYF.

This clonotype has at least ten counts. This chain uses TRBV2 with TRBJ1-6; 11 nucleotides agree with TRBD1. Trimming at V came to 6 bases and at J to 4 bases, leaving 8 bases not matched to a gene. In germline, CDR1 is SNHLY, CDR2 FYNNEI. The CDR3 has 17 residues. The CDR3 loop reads CASSVPGTGGYNSPLHF. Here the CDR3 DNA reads TGTGCCAGCAGCGTGCCGGGGACAGGGGGATATAATTCACCCCTCCACTTT.

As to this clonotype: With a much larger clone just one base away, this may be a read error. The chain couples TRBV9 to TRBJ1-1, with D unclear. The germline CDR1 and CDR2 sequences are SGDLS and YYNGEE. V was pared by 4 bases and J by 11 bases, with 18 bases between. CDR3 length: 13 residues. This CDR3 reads CASSTSSGIWAFF. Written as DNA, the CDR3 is TGTGCCAGCAGCACCAGCAGCGGGATTTGGGCTTTCTTT.

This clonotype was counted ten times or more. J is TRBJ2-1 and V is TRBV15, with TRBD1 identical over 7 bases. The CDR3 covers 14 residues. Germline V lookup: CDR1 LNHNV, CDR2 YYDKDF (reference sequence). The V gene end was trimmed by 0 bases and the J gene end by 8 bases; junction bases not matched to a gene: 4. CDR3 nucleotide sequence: TGTGCCACCAGCAGAGATCGAACAGGGGATGAGCAGTTCTTC. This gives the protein CATSRDRTGDEQFF.

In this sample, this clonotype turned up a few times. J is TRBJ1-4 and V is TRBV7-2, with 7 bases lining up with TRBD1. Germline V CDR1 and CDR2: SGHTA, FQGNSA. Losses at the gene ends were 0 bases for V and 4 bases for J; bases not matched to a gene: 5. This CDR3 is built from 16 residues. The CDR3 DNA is TGTGCCAGCAGCTTAGCGCCGACAGGGAATAATGAAAAACTGTTTTTT. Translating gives CASSLAPTGNNEKLFF.

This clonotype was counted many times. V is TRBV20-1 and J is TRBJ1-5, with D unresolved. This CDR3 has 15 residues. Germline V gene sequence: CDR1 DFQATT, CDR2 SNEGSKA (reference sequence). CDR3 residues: CSRGDSACVNQPQHF. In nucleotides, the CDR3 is TGCAGCCGCGGGGATAGCGCTTGTGTCAATCAGCCCCAGCATTTT.